The entry below gives a single TCR beta chain sequence along with its context. Treatment meaning: randomized to nivolumab then ipilimumab (arm A) or the reverse (arm B). DNA-damaging chemotherapy had not been given to any patient beforehand. TCRdb's copy holds only in-frame clones and misses some; the assay was immunoSEQ multiplex PCR. This sample has over 25,000 clones; around three quarters occur once, and the top ten carry 10% to 15%. This entry is derived from a study of sequential checkpoint blockade in melanoma. With 3 bases removed from V and 0 bases from J, the gap between germline ends came to 18 bases. Germline V lookup: CDR1 LNHDA, CDR2 SQIVND (reference sequence). CDR3 length: 17 amino acids.

The clonotype originates from a human donor with melanoma. The sample consisted of CD8+ T cells sorted from blood (inferred from file names), taken from a patient given nivolumab and ipilimumab in sequence. This chain uses TRBV19 with TRBJ2-7; possible D gene TRBD1, 7 bases. The CDR3 loop is CASSISHGQDYSYEQYF. In nucleotides, the CDR3 is TGTGCCAGTAGTATCTCCCATGGACAGGACTACTCCTACGAGCAGTACTTC.